Presented here are 4 T cell receptor beta chains from one specimen sequenced in a study of blood T cell repertoires in COVID-19. TCRdb keeps only in-frame clones here, not all; method: immunoSEQ multiplex PCR. The table lists around 250,000 clones, approximately 88% of them singletons, with 0.95% to 1.5% in the top ten. Material: PBMCs or T cells enriched from blood (not recorded which). These receptors all come from a woman in her forties with acute COVID-19.

This clone was observed a few times. This sequence joins TRBV19 and TRBJ1-4, with 11 positions matching TRBD1. The CDR3 contains 14 residues. Trimming removed 5 bases from V and 7 bases from J; junction bases left unmatched: 3. CDR1 is LNHDA and CDR2 is SQIVND in the germline V gene (reference sequence). The chain's CDR3 is CASSPDRGREKLFF. The CDR3 DNA follows: TGTGCCAGTAGTCCGGACAGGGGGCGTGAAAAACTGTTTTTT.

The J gene is TRBJ1-2, the V gene TRBV28, with TRBD1 matching over 10 bases. Losses at the gene ends were 1 base for V and 3 bases for J; bases not matched to a gene: 5. Germline V gene lookup returns CDR1 MDHEN and CDR2 SYDVKM. The CDR3 runs 16 residues. This CDR3 is CASSLSDRGHDYGYTF. The CDR3 DNA follows: TGTGCCAGCAGTTTATCTGACAGGGGGCACGACTATGGCTACACCTTC.

V and J are TRBV25-1 and TRBJ2-3, with D tentatively TRBD1 (5 bases). The CDR3 sequence is 12 residues long. The V end lost 7 bases, the J end lost 8 bases, and 13 bases lay between the germline ends. CDR1 MGHDK and CDR2 SYGVNS come from the germline V gene. The CDR3 region has the DNA TGTGCCAGCAAATATAATCAGGGTACGCAGTATTTT. Encoded protein: CASKYNQGTQYF. Combining the CDR3 with reference TRBV25-1 and TRBJ2-3 gives the whole variable domain EADIYQTPRYLVIGTGKKITLECSQTMGHDKMYWYQQDPGMELHLIHYSYGVNSTEKGDLSSESTVSRIRTEHFPLTLESARPSHTSQYLCASKYNQGTQYFGPGTRLTVL.

The CDR3 nucleotides read TGTGCCACCAGTGACCATAATGAAAAACTGTTTTTT. It is translated as CATSDHNEKLFF. This sequence joins TRBV24-1 and TRBJ1-4; D gene uncertain. There are 12 residues in the CDR3. The V gene lost 4 bases and the J gene lost 4 bases, with 3 bases spanning the gap. Germline V gene sequence: CDR1 KGHDR, CDR2 SFDVKD.